The 6 T cell receptor beta chains given below trace back to one sample, sequenced in a study of blood T cell repertoires in COVID-19. The assay was immunoSEQ multiplex PCR, and TCRdb's table has in-frame clones only and misses some. Seen here are fewer than 250,000 clones, around 83% observed once, and the top ten hold 2.5% to 3.5%. Sample: peripheral blood. Source of these receptors: a man aged 50-60 years with active or convalescent COVID-19.

The J gene is TRBJ1-1, the V gene TRBV19; 9 bases map to TRBD1. V dropped 4 bases and J dropped 4; count of bases not matched to a gene: 10. Per the germline V gene, CDR1 is LNHDA and CDR2 is SQIVND (reference sequence). The CDR3 has 16 amino acids. The CDR3 region has the DNA TGTGCCAGTAGTAGCAACAGGGGGCGAGATTTCACTGAAGCTTTCTTT. Translated: CASSSNRGRDFTEAFF.

This chain joins TRBV5-1 and TRBJ2-2, with D perhaps matching TRBD2 (5 bases). V was shortened by 7 bases and J by 3 bases, with 16 bases between the two germline ends. Germline loops: CDR1 SGHRS, CDR2 YFSETQ. The CDR3 has 15 residues. Here the CDR3 DNA reads TGCGCCAGCGGACCGACGGGGTGGTACACCGGGGAGCTGTTTTTT. Its translation: CASGPTGWYTGELFF.

The chain couples TRBV24-1 to TRBJ2-1, with 8 bases lining up with TRBD1. CDR3 length: 13 residues. With V trimmed by 4 bases and J by 5 bases, 0 bases remained unmatched. Germline-derived CDR1 and CDR2 are KGHDR and SFDVKD. The CDR3 DNA follows: TGTGCCACCAGTGAGACAGGGGACAATGAGCAGTTCTTC. This sequence encodes CATSETGDNEQFF.

V is TRBV6-5 and J is TRBJ1-2, with 9 nucleotides matching TRBD1. Germline CDR1 reads MNHEY; CDR2 reads SVGAGI. The length of the CDR3 is 15 residues. J was trimmed by 3 bases and V by 4 bases; bases with no gene match: 6. In DNA, the CDR3 is TGTGCCAGCAGTTTTCACAGGGGGCCGGACTATGGCTACACCTTC. Its translation: CASSFHRGPDYGYTF.

This clone occurred a few times. This chain connects TRBV11-2 to TRBJ1-3, with no clear D. Trimming removed 6 bases at V and 4 bases at J, with 7 bases between. CDR1 and CDR2 (germline): SGHAT, FQNNGV. This CDR3 is built from 12 residues. The CDR3 reads CASSHEGNTIYF. The CDR3 DNA reads TGTGCCAGCAGTCATGAGGGAAACACCATATATTTT.

The gene calls are TRBV30 and TRBJ2-1; no definite D call. The germline gives CDR1 GTSNPN, CDR2 SVGIG (reference sequence). The CDR3 is made up of 11 amino acids. The V gene lost 1 base and the J gene lost 8 bases, with 6 bases spanning the gap. The CDR3 is CAWSGRYEQFF. CDR3 in DNA: TGTGCCTGGAGTGGGAGATATGAGCAGTTCTTC.